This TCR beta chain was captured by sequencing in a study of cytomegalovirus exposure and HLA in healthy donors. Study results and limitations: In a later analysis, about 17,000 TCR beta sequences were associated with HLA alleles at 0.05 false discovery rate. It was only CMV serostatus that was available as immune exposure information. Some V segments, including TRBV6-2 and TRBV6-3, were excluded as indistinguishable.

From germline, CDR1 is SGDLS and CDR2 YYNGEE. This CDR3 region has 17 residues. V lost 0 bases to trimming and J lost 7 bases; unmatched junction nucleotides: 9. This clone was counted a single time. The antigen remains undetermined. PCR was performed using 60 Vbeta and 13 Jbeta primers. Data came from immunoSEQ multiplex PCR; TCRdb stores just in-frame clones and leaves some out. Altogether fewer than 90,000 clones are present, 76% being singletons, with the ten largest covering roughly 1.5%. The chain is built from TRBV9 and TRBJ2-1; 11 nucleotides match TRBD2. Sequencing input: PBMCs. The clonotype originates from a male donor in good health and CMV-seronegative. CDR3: CASSVDVSGRAGNEQFF. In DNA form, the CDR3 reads TGTGCCAGCAGCGTAGATGTTAGCGGGAGGGCCGGGAATGAGCAGTTCTTC.